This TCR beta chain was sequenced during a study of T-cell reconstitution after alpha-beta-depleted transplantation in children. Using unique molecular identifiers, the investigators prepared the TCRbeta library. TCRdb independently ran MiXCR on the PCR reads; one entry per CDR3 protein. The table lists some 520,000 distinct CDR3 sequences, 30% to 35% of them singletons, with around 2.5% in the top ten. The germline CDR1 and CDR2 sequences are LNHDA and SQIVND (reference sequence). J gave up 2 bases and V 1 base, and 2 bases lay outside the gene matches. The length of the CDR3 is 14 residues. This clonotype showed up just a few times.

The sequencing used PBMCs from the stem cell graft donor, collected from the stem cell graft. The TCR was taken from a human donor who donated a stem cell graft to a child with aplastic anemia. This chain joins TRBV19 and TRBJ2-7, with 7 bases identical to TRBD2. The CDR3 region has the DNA TGTGCCAGTAGTATAGCGGGAGGACCCTACGAGCAGTACTTC. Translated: CASSIAGGPYEQYF.